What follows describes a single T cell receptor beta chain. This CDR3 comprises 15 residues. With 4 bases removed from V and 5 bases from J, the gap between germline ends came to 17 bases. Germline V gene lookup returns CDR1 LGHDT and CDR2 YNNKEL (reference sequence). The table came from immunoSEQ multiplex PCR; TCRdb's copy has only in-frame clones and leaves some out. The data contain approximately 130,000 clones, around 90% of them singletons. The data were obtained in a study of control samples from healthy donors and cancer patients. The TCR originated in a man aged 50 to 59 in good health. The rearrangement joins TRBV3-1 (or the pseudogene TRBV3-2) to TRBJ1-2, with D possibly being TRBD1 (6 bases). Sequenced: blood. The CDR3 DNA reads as TGTGCCAGCAGCCGTGTCGGGGGCGCCAGATATGGCTACACCTTC. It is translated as CASSRVGGARYGYTF.